This T cell receptor beta chain was found in a study of OX40 agonist ivuxolimab in advanced cancers. Sequenced by immunoSEQ multiplex PCR; TCRdb stores in-frame clones only, minus some. This sample has 85,000 to 95,000 clones, with 91% found just once. General study points: Normalized T-cell clonal expansion was also low in a subset of nonresponders.

Germline V gives CDR1 SGHRS, CDR2 YFSETQ. The CDR3 runs to 15 residues. Trimming stripped 0 bases from V and 1 base from J, with 9 bases between. In this sample, this clone turned up once. No antigen is known for it. Autoimmune disease history or systemic immunosuppression led to patient exclusion. This chain uses TRBV5-1 with TRBJ2-3, with D maybe TRBD2 (5 bases). The specimen comprised CD4+ or CD8+ T cells sorted from blood, sampled in a trial of the OX40 agonist ivuxolimab. The receptor was isolated from an adult with an advanced solid tumor such as melanoma, head and neck, liver or kidney cancer. CDR3 loop: CASSLASAGTDTQYF. CDR3 nucleotide sequence: TGCGCCAGCAGCTTGGCATCAGCGGGCACAGATACGCAGTATTTT.